This T cell receptor (beta chain) was retrieved from a study of blood T cell repertoires in COVID-19. Across the whole study: Spain, Italy and the United States supplied samples that represented acute and convalescent COVID-19. T cells, B-cell-depleted T cells, or PBMCs provided the cDNA or gDNA that served as material.

Authors' processing steps: Nucleated cell counts were estimated from reference gene primer amplification. TCRdb's copy holds only in-frame clones and misses some; the assay was immunoSEQ multiplex PCR. V and J calls and clone size come straight from that table; D and trimming were deduced from the DNA. The data contain fewer than 300,000 clones, about four fifths of them seen just once; the ten biggest clones take up roughly 3.1%. This CDR3 has 14 residues. Germline V CDR1 and CDR2: SGDLS, YYNGEE. The V gene lost 2 bases and the J gene lost 2 bases, with 9 bases spanning the gap. The TCR was taken from a woman in her late teens or twenties with acute or convalescent COVID-19. This rearrangement joins TRBV9 to TRBJ2-3; D is perhaps TRBD2 (5 bases). Sequencing used peripheral blood. CDR3 sequence (DNA): TGTGCCAGCAGCGTCGGCGGGTACACAGATACGCAGTATTTT. Residues: CASSVGGYTDTQYF.